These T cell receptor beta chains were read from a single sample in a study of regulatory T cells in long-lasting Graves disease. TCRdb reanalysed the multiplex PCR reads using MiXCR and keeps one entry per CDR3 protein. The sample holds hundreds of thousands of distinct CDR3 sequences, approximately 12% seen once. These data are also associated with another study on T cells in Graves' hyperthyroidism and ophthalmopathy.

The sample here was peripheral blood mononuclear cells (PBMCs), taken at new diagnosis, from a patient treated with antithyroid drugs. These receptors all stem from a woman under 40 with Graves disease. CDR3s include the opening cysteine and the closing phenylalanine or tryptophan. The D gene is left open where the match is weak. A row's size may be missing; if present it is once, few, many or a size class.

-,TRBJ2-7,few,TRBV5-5,CASSDRPSYEQYF,TGTGCCAGCAGCGATAGGCCCTCCTACGAGCAGTACTTC
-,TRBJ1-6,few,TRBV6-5,CASSYDRQPSPLHF,TGTGCCAGCAGTTATGATAGACAGCCGTCACCCCTCCACTTT
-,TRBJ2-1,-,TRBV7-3,CASSSSRGPVDEQFF,TGTGCCAGCAGCTCGTCGCGGGGCCCGGTCGATGAGCAGTTCTTC
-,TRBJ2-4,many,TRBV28,CASSLNLGSRANIQYF,TGTGCCAGCAGTTTAAATTTGGGTAGCAGGGCAAACATTCAGTACTTC
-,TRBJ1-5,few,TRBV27,CASSSRPGEPQHF,TGTGCCAGCAGTTCCCGTCCGGGGGAACCCCAGCATTTT
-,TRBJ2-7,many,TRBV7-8,CASSLETKVEQYF,TGTGCCAGCAGCTTAGAAACGAAAGTCGAGCAGTACTTC
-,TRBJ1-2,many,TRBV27,CASSLSRGYGYTF,TGTGCCAGCAGTTTAAGTCGAGGGTATGGCTACACCTTC
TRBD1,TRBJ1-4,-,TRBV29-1,CSVTGGAFANEKLFF,TGCAGCGTCACAGGGGGCGCATTCGCTAATGAAAAACTGTTTTTT
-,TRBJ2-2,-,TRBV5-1,CASTTLQPQAGELFF,TGCGCCAGCACGACACTCCAGCCCCAGGCCGGGGAGCTGTTTTTT
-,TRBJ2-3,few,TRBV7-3,CASSSGTGAGTQYF,TGTGCCAGCAGCTCCGGAACGGGAGCGGGTACGCAGTATTTT
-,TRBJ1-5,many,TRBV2,CATGTDSNQPQHF,TGTGCCACCGGGACGGATAGCAATCAGCCCCAGCATTTT
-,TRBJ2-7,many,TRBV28,CASSKMTGEQYF,TGTGCCAGCAGTAAAATGACGGGGGAGCAGTACTTC
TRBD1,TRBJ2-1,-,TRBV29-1,CSASFRDRGHDEQFF,TGCAGCGCCTCTTTCCGGGACAGGGGGCACGATGAGCAGTTCTTC
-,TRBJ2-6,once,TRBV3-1,CASSREGANVLTF,TGTGCCAGCAGCCGCGAAGGGGCCAACGTCCTGACTTTC
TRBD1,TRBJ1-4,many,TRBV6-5,CASSYSPPAGGNEKLFF,TGTGCCAGCAGTTACTCCCCCCCGGCAGGGGGGAATGAAAAACTGTTTTTT
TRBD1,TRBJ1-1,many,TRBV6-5,CASSFKGQTNTEAFF,TGTGCCAGCAGTTTTAAGGGACAGACGAACACTGAAGCTTTCTTT
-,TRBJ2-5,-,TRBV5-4,CASSLAAGHMGETQYF,TGTGCCAGCAGCTTGGCCGCTGGACACATGGGGGAGACCCAGTACTTC
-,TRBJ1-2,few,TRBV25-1,CASSEWSGHHGYTF,TGTGCCAGCAGTGAATGGTCGGGGCATCATGGCTACACCTTC
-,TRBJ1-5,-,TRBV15,CATSQSPGRKSNQPQHF,TGTGCCACCAGCCAATCGCCTGGACGGAAAAGCAATCAGCCCCAGCATTTT
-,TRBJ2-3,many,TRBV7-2,CASSLSGEDTQYF,TGTGCCAGCAGTTTATCAGGAGAAGATACGCAGTATTTT
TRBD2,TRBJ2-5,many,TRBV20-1,CSARDTSGSRTQYF,TGCAGTGCCAGAGACACTAGCGGCTCGCGAACCCAGTACTTC
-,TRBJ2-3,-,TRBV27,CASSWRTGGRTDTQYF,TGTGCCAGCAGTTGGCGAACCGGAGGACGCACAGATACGCAGTATTTT
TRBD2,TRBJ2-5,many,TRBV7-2,CASSLGSVGLAQETQYF,TGTGCCAGCAGCTTAGGCTCCGTGGGACTAGCGCAAGAGACCCAGTACTTC
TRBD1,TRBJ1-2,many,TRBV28,CASSFSTGVSAYYGYTF,TGTGCCAGCAGTTTCTCCACAGGGGTTTCGGCCTACTATGGCTACACCTTC
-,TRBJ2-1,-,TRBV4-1,CASSQVWKGLQSSYNEQFF,TGCGCCAGCAGCCAAGTTTGGAAGGGACTCCAAAGCTCCTACAATGAGCAGTTCTTC
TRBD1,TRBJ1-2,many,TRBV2,CASSAQGVGYGYTF,TGTGCCAGCAGTGCCCAGGGGGTAGGCTATGGCTACACCTTC
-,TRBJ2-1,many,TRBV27,CASSFRGGTAYNEQFF,TGTGCCAGCAGTTTTAGGGGAGGGACAGCCTACAATGAGCAGTTCTTC
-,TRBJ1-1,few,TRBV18,CASLERVVNTEAFF,TGTGCCAGCCTAGAAAGGGTTGTGAACACTGAAGCTTTCTTT
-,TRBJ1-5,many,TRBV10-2,CASSESSPGQPQHF,TGCGCCAGCAGTGAGTCGTCGCCGGGGCAGCCCCAGCATTTT
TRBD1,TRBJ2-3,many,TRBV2,CASRRTGTLFTDTQYF,TGTGCCAGCAGGCGGACAGGGACTCTCTTCACAGATACGCAGTATTTT
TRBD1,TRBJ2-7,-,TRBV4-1,CASSFGGQGIEQYF,TGCGCCAGCAGCTTCGGGGGACAGGGGATCGAGCAGTACTTC
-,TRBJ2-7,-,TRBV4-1,CASSQGPGGSYEQYF,TGCGCCAGCAGCCAAGGTCCCGGGGGATCCTACGAGCAGTACTTC
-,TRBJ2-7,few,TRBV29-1,CSVTKHHERAYEQYF,TGCAGCGTTACAAAGCATCACGAAAGAGCCTACGAGCAGTACTTC
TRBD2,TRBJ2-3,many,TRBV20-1,CSASSGRALDTQYF,TGCAGTGCTAGTAGCGGGAGGGCTTTGGATACGCAGTATTTT
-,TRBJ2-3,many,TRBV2,CASSEESTDTQYF,TGTGCCAGCAGTGAAGAGAGCACAGATACGCAGTATTTT
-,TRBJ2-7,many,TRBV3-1,CASSQAESKYF,TGTGCCAGCAGCCAAGCCGAGTCTAAGTACTTC
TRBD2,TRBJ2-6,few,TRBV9,CASSRGGNSGANVLTF,TGTGCCAGCAGCCGGGGGGGGAACTCTGGGGCCAACGTCCTGACTTTC
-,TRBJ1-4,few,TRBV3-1,CASNQGDYNEKLFF,TGTGCCAGCAACCAAGGGGACTATAATGAAAAACTGTTTTTT
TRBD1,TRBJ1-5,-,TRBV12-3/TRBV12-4,CASSLATGTGLYTFSQPQHF,TGTGCCAGCAGTTTAGCGACCGGGACAGGGTTGTACACTTTTAGTCAGCCCCAGCATTTT
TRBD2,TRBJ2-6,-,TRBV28,CATQLAGGLSGANVLTF,TGTGCCACCCAACTAGCGGGAGGCCTCTCTGGGGCCAACGTCCTGACTTTC
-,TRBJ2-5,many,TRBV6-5,CASSYWGRDSSTQYF,TGTGCCAGCAGTTACTGGGGAAGGGACTCCTCGACCCAGTACTTC
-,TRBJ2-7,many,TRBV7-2,CASSLAGATYEQYF,TGTGCCAGCAGCTTAGCGGGGGCAACCTACGAGCAGTACTTC
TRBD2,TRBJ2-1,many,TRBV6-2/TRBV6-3,CASSERSSGSDEQFF,TGTGCCAGCAGTGAAAGGTCTAGCGGGAGCGATGAGCAGTTCTTC
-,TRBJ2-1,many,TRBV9,CASSVAFTGINEQFF,TGTGCCAGCAGCGTAGCCTTTACAGGTATTAATGAGCAGTTCTTC
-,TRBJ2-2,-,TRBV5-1,CASSGGSGGGELFF,TGCGCCAGCAGCGGTGGGTCTGGTGGCGGGGAGCTGTTTTTT
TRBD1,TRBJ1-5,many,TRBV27,CASSSGRGRLPGNQPQHF,TGTGCCAGCAGTTCCGGCAGGGGGCGATTGCCGGGCAATCAGCCCCAGCATTTT
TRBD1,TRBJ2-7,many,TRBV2,CASRQGLTYEQYF,TGTGCCAGCCGACAGGGTCTCACCTACGAGCAGTACTTC
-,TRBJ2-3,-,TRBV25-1,CASSEPPGGRGIQDTQYF,TGTGCCAGCAGTGAGCCCCCCGGGGGACGGGGGATTCAAGATACGCAGTATTTT
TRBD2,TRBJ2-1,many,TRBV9,CASSVGRRGSAYNEQFF,TGTGCCAGCAGCGTAGGACGTCGCGGGAGTGCCTACAATGAGCAGTTCTTC
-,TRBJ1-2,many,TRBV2,CASILGGADGYTF,TGTGCCAGCATCCTTGGGGGGGCCGATGGCTACACCTTC
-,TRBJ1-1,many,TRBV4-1,CASSQGVVRDTEAFF,TGCGCCAGCAGCCAAGGGGTAGTCCGGGACACTGAAGCTTTCTTT
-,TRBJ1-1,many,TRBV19,CASSGGRRVEAFF,TGTGCCAGCTCGGGGGGGAGGAGGGTTGAAGCTTTCTTT
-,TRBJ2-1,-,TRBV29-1,CSVEQVRDYGPYNEQFF,TGCAGCGTTGAGCAGGTCAGAGACTACGGTCCCTACAATGAGCAGTTCTTC
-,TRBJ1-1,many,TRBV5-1,CASSTERGEAFF,TGCGCCAGCAGCACTGAAAGGGGGGAAGCTTTCTTT
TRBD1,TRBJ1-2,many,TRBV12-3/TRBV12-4,CASANRGRGYGYTF,TGTGCCAGCGCCAACAGGGGTCGAGGCTATGGCTACACCTTC